This is a list of T cell receptor beta chains from one sample in a study of cytomegalovirus exposure and HLA in healthy donors. The protocol was immunoSEQ multiplex PCR, while the TCRdb copy is restricted to in-frame clones and leaves out a portion. This repertoire includes 45,000 to 70,000 clones. Sequences were obtained from PBMCs. The receptors stem from a woman in her forties or fifties in good health and CMV-seropositive. Each CDR3 is given with its conserved first and last residue. D genes are given only for firm matches.

V,D,J,DNA,CDR3
TRBV7-9,NA,TRBJ2-7,TGTGCCAGCAGTCGCCGGGACTCACTCCCCTACGAGCAGTACTTC,CASSRRDSLPYEQYF
TRBV15,TRBD1,TRBJ1-1,TGTGCCACCCGACAGGGAGTGAGCACTGAAGCTTTCTTT,CATRQGVSTEAFF
TRBV30,TRBD2,TRBJ2-1,TGTGCCTGGAGACTAGCGGGAGCGCTAGGGGAGCAGTTCTTC,CAWRLAGALGEQFF
TRBV7-7,NA,TRBJ2-6,TGTGCCAGCAGCTTGTTAGGGGCCAACGTCCTGACTTTC,CASSLLGANVLTF
TRBV6-1,TRBD2,TRBJ2-1,TGTGCCAGCAAGCTAGCGGAAACCTACAATGAGCAGTTCTTC,CASKLAETYNEQFF
TRBV7-8,TRBD1,TRBJ1-4,TGTGCCAGCAGCTTAGAGGCAGGGGGTCTTGAAAAACTGTTTTTT,CASSLEAGGLEKLFF
TRBV19,NA,TRBJ1-2,TGTGCCAGTAGTACCTCTCGAACTTCGGGAGGCTACACCTTC,CASSTSRTSGGYTF
TRBV28,NA,TRBJ2-1,TGTGCCAGCAGTTTGAATGGGCGGGCCCTTTCCCCTACCTACAATGAGCAGTTCTTC,CASSLNGRALSPTYNEQFF
TRBV28,NA,TRBJ1-1,TGTGCCAGCGCGTCCTGGGAAGCTTTCTTT,CASASWEAFF
TRBV30,NA,TRBJ1-2,TGTGCCTGGAGCTGGGGGGCTAACTATGGCTACACCTTC,CAWSWGANYGYTF
TRBV27,TRBD1,TRBJ1-6,TGTGCCAGCAGTTTAAGGCAGGGGGGCTCACCCCTCCACTTT,CASSLRQGGSPLHF
TRBV4-3,NA,TRBJ2-3,TGCGCCAGCAGCCAAGAGAGGGTAGGGAATACGCAGTATTTT,CASSQERVGNTQYF
TRBV6-5,TRBD1,TRBJ1-2,TGTGCCAGCAGCGATAATTGGACAGGGAGGGATGGCTACACCTTC,CASSDNWTGRDGYTF
TRBV5-1,NA,TRBJ1-2,TGCGCCAGCAGCTTGAACAGGGAGTATGGCTACACCTTC,CASSLNREYGYTF
TRBV13,NA,TRBJ2-2,TGTGCCAGCACCCCGGAGGGAGAGGCGAACACCGGGGAGCTGTTTTTT,CASTPEGEANTGELFF
TRBV6-6,NA,TRBJ2-7,TGTGCCAGCAGTATATCGACTTACGAGCAGTACTTC,CASSISTYEQYF
TRBV2,TRBD2,TRBJ2-1,TGTGCCAGCAGTGAAGCGGGGACTAGCGGGGACCGGTCCGATGAGCAGTTCTTC,CASSEAGTSGDRSDEQFF
TRBV29-1,TRBD1,TRBJ2-6,TGCAGCGTTCGACAGGGGGCCAGCTCTGGGGCCAACGTCCTGACTTTC,CSVRQGASSGANVLTF
TRBV19,NA,TRBJ2-7,TGTGCCAGTAGTTCGAGCGGAGAGACCTACGAGCAGTACTTC,CASSSSGETYEQYF
TRBV28,TRBD2,TRBJ2-3,TGTGCCAGCAGTCCCGCCGGGACTAGCGTTAGCACAGATACGCAGTATTTT,CASSPAGTSVSTDTQYF
TRBV27,TRBD1,TRBJ1-5,TGTGCCAGCAGTTTAACCGGACAGGGGACTCAGCCCCAGCATTTT,CASSLTGQGTQPQHF
TRBV10-3,TRBD1,TRBJ1-5,TGTGCCATCAGCTCAGAGGGGGACAGGGGGCTAAGCAATCAGCCCCAGCATTTT,CAISSEGDRGLSNQPQHF
TRBV5-1,NA,TRBJ1-4,TGCGCCAGCAGCTTGGACGGACATGGCGAAAAACTGTTTTTT,CASSLDGHGEKLFF
TRBV5-1,TRBD2,TRBJ2-1,TGCGCCAGCAACCGACTAGCGGGGGATGAGCAGTTCTTC,CASNRLAGDEQFF
TRBV6-6,TRBD1,TRBJ1-1,TGTGCCAGCAGTTCCACCGGGACAGGTCCCAATAGGGAGGCTTTCTTT,CASSSTGTGPNREAFF
TRBV7-3,TRBD1,TRBJ1-1,TGTGCCAGCAGCTTTCAGGGGGCTAACACTGAAGCTTTCTTT,CASSFQGANTEAFF
TRBV4-2,NA,TRBJ1-2,TGTGCCAGCAGCCAAGTAGAAAGCGACTATGGCTACACCTTC,CASSQVESDYGYTF
TRBV4-2,NA,TRBJ2-5,TGTGCCAGCAGCCAAGCGGGGGGCCGAAACCAAGAGACCCAGTACTTC,CASSQAGGRNQETQYF
TRBV9,NA,TRBJ2-1,TGTGCCAGCAGCGTAGTAGGGGATGGAGGGCTACAGTTCTTC,CASSVVGDGGLQFF
TRBV7-2,TRBD1,TRBJ1-2,TGTGCCAGCAGCTTTGACAGGGTCGACTATGGCTACACCTTC,CASSFDRVDYGYTF
TRBV28,TRBD1,TRBJ2-7,TGTGCCAGCAGGTTTCCGGACAGGGGCAACGAGCAGTACTTC,CASRFPDRGNEQYF
TRBV6-5,NA,TRBJ1-5,TGTGCCAGCAGGGTTTACATGCTTAGCAATCAGCCCCAGCATTTT,CASRVYMLSNQPQHF
TRBV4-1,TRBD2,TRBJ2-2,TGCGCCAGCAGCCAAGATAGGGCAGCTAGCGGGGCCTCGGGCGGGGAGCTGTTTTTT,CASSQDRAASGASGGELFF
TRBV23-1,TRBD2,TRBJ2-1,TGCGCCAGCAGTCAATCGGGGTGCCGACCGGGGACTAGCGGGCCGGATGAGCAGTTCTTC,CASSQSGCRPGTSGPDEQFF
TRBV4-2,TRBD2,TRBJ2-1,TGTGCCAGCAGCCAAAGACTAGCGGGAGTTGTGGATGAGCAGTTCTTC,CASSQRLAGVVDEQFF
TRBV7-8,TRBD2,TRBJ2-7,TGTGCCAGCAGCTCGGGACTAGCGGGGGGTTACGAGCAGTACTTC,CASSSGLAGGYEQYF
TRBV27,NA,TRBJ2-1,TGTGCCAGCAGTTTTGCTAGCGACAATGAGCAGTTCTTC,CASSFASDNEQFF
TRBV5-4,TRBD2,TRBJ2-1,TGTGCCAGCAGCCGGACTAGCGGGGGAGGTAACAATGAGCAGTTCTTC,CASSRTSGGGNNEQFF
TRBV5-8,TRBD1,TRBJ1-2,TGTGCCAGCAGCCGTACACAGGGGGAAAGCTATGGCTACACCTTC,CASSRTQGESYGYTF
TRBV10-2,NA,TRBJ2-5,TGCGCCAGCAGTGCCCCAGAACAAGAGACCCAGTACTTC,CASSAPEQETQYF
TRBV4-2,NA,TRBJ2-3,TGTGCCAGCAGCCAGGGAGGGGGTTACACAGATACGCAGTATTTT,CASSQGGGYTDTQYF
TRBV5-6,NA,TRBJ1-1,TGTGCCAGCAGCTTCGCGGGACGGGGAGAGATGAACACTGAAGCTTTCTTT,CASSFAGRGEMNTEAFF
TRBV19,TRBD1,TRBJ2-4,TGTGCCAGTAGGAGAGGGGGCGAAGCCAAAAACATTCAGTACTTC,CASRRGGEAKNIQYF
TRBV30,TRBD2,TRBJ2-7,TGTGCCTGGAGGCTAGCGGGAGCTGTGTACGAGCAGTACTTC,CAWRLAGAVYEQYF
TRBV4-1,NA,TRBJ1-2,TGCGCCAGCAGCCAAGAACAGGGATCTAACTATGGCTACACCTTC,CASSQEQGSNYGYTF
TRBV7-2,TRBD2,TRBJ2-1,TGTGCCAGCAGCTTGCAGACTAGCGGGAGCGGGAATGAGCAGTTCTTC,CASSLQTSGSGNEQFF
TRBV5-1,TRBD2,TRBJ2-5,TGCGCCAGCAGCTCAGCCTTGGGAGGGGTAGAGACCCAGTACTTC,CASSSALGGVETQYF
TRBV6-5,NA,TRBJ1-2,TGTGCCAGCAGTTACTCGAGACAGGCTGACTATGGCTACACCTTC,CASSYSRQADYGYTF
TRBV7-9,NA,TRBJ1-6,TGTGCCAGCAGCCAGGGGTTGGGGTTCTATAATTCACCCCTCCACTTT,CASSQGLGFYNSPLHF
TRBV4-1,TRBD1,TRBJ2-5,TGCGCCAGCAGGCTACAGGGGGCGAAACAAGAGACCCAGTACTTC,CASRLQGAKQETQYF
TRBV16,TRBD2,TRBJ2-1,TGTGCCAGCAGCCCACTAGCGGGAGACAATGAGCAGTTCTTC,CASSPLAGDNEQFF
TRBV5-1,NA,TRBJ2-3,TGCGCCAGCAGCTTGGGGGCAGGTGTGGATACGCAGTATTTT,CASSLGAGVDTQYF
TRBV5-6,TRBD2,TRBJ2-7,TGTGCCAGCAGCTTCCGGGTGTCTAGCGGGAGTTACGAGCAGTACTTC,CASSFRVSSGSYEQYF
TRBV5-4,NA,TRBJ2-5,TGTGCCAGCAGCCGTCTGGAGTCATACCAAGAGACCCAGTACTTC,CASSRLESYQETQYF
TRBV6-1,NA,TRBJ2-3,TGTGCCAGCAGTGAAGAGGGGGGGTGGGCAGATACGCAGTATTTT,CASSEEGGWADTQYF